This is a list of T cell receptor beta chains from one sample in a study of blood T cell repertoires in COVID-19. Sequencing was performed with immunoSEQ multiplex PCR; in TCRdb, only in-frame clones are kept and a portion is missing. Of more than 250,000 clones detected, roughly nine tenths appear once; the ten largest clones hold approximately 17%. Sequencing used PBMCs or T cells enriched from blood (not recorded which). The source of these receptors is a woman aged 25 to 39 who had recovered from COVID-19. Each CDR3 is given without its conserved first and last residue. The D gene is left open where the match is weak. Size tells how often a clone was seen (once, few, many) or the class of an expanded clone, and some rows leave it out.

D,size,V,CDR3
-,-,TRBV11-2,ASSLDQGQPQH
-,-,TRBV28,ASSPDGLSYEQY
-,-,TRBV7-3,ASSFTATSYNEQF
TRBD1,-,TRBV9,ASSVSKGDRASDTQY
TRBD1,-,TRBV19,ASSPQGAQEKLF
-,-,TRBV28,ASSWGQGQEETQY
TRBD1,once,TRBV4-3,ASSDENRGSGTEAF
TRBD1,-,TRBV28,ATQTPGQPYEQY
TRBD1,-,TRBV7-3,ASSPGWDSTEAF
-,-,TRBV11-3,ASSLNRVYEQY
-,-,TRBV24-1,ATSDFRGSPLH
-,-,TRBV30,AWSEAWAGGYT
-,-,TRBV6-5,ASSPGFSGNTIY
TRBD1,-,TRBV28,ASSLYRGVGQPQH
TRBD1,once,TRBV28,ASSGDSLQKLF
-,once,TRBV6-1,ASSEAGGFLF
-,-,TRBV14,ASSQDLRRNEQF
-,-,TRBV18,ASSQWTDNTQETQY
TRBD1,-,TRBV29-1,SVGQNPNEQF
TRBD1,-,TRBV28,ASKQLDRVYEQY
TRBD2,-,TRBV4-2,ASSFSSSGGEETQY
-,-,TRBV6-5,ASSPGVLNTEAF